The 28 T cell receptor beta chains below all came from one sample that was sequenced in a study of blood T cell repertoires in COVID-19. The table came from immunoSEQ multiplex PCR; TCRdb's copy has only in-frame clones and leaves some out. The repertoire includes approximately 170,000 clones, approximately 90% of them detected once, and about 26% sits in the top ten. Sequencing used peripheral blood. The receptors derive from a man aged 60-69 years with acute or convalescent COVID-19.

The rearrangement links TRBV11-3 to TRBJ1-1; D is possibly TRBD1 (6 bases). Germline V lookup: CDR1 SGHNT, CDR2 YENEEA. The CDR3 loop spans 16 amino acids. Trimming cost V 4 bases and J 0 bases, with 15 bases left between them. CDR3 amino acids: CASSSEKTGLNTEAFF. As DNA, the CDR3 is TGTGCCAGCAGCTCCGAGAAGACAGGACTGAACACTGAAGCTTTCTTT.

V and J are TRBV19 and TRBJ1-6, with 11 positions matching TRBD1. Looked up from germline, CDR1 is LNHDA and CDR2 is SQIVND (reference sequence). This CDR3 contains 15 residues. V gave up 6 bases and J gave up 8 bases; unmatched junction bases: 6. The CDR3 nucleotides read TGTGCCAGTAGATTGGCGGGACAGGGGGATTCACCCCTCCACTTT. Translation: CASRLAGQGDSPLHF.

The chain has TRBV7-2 and TRBJ2-3, with 16 bases matching TRBD2. Unmatched junction bases numbered 14, after V lost 6 bases and J lost 5 bases. Germline CDR1 and CDR2: SGHTA and FQGNSA. This CDR3 is 19 amino acids long. DNA of the CDR3: TGTGCCAGCAGGCCAGCCCCGGGACTAGCGGGGGGGCAGAGAGATACGCAGTATTTT. It encodes CASRPAPGLAGGQRDTQYF.

The V call is TRBV2, the J call TRBJ2-5, with TRBD2 as a possible D gene (6 bases). Germline-derived CDR1 and CDR2 are SNHLY and FYNNEI. V was clipped by 3 bases and J by 5 bases, with 16 bases between them. This CDR3 comprises 15 residues. The CDR3 nucleotides are TGTGCCAGCAGTGACTCCCATGGCGGGGCTGAGACCCAGTACTTC. Protein: CASSDSHGGAETQYF.

V gene TRBV7-8 combines with J gene TRBJ1-3; D gene uncertain. Trimming cost V 5 bases and J 0 bases, with 8 bases left between them. Germline CDR1 and CDR2: SGHVS and FQNEAQ. The length of the CDR3 is 14 residues. CDR3: CASSPQYSGNTIYF. CDR3 in DNA: TGTGCCAGCAGCCCACAGTACTCTGGAAACACCATATATTTT. Looking up the rest from reference TRBV7-8 and TRBJ1-3 gives the full variable domain: GAGVSQSPRYKVAKRGQDVALRCDPISGHVSLFWYQQALGQGPEFLTYFQNEAQLDKSGLPSDRFFAERPEGSVSTLKIQRTQQEDSAVYLCASSPQYSGNTIYFGEGSWLTVV.

V and J are TRBV2 and TRBJ1-1; possibly TRBD1 for D (5 bases). The V gene's germline CDR1 is SNHLY and CDR2 FYNNEI. The germline V and J ends were trimmed by 10 bases and 4 bases, with 16 bases remaining between them. This CDR3 contains 13 residues. CDR3 DNA: TGTGCCACCACGGGGGGGGTGGGCACTGAAGCTTTCTTT. This gives the protein CATTGGVGTEAFF.

The chain is built from TRBV7-2 and TRBJ2-1, with TRBD2 identical over 16 bases. CDR1 is SGHTA and CDR2 is FQGNSA in the germline V gene. CDR3 length equals 16 residues. V lost 4 bases, J lost 8 bases, and 5 bases stayed unmatched. The CDR3 region is CASSWGLAGGPDEQFF. As DNA, the CDR3 is TGTGCCAGCAGCTGGGGACTAGCGGGAGGGCCGGATGAGCAGTTCTTC.

This clone was observed a few times. The CDR3 DNA reads TGTGCCACCAGTGGGCGGGCTAACTATGGCTACACCTTC. It yields the protein CATSGRANYGYTF. V gene TRBV24-1 combines with J gene TRBJ1-2, with D unclear. Trimming removed 5 bases at V and 0 bases at J, with 6 bases between. The CDR3 runs 13 residues. Germline CDR1 reads KGHDR; CDR2 reads SFDVKD.

The CDR3 loop is CASSRTSGPEQFF. Here the CDR3 DNA reads TGTGCCAGCTCACGGACTAGCGGTCCTGAGCAGTTCTTC. This chain joins TRBV18 and TRBJ2-1, with 10 positions matching TRBD2. The germline gives CDR1 KGHSH, CDR2 LQKENI. V dropped 4 bases and J dropped 9; count of bases not matched to a gene: 3. This CDR3 is built from 13 residues.

This clone was picked up a small number of times. The chain links TRBV5-1 to TRBJ1-1; D is perhaps TRBD1 (6 bases). The CDR3 sequence is 15 residues long. Trimming cost V 0 bases and J 4 bases, with 13 bases left between them. The V gene's germline CDR1 is SGHRS and CDR2 YFSETQ. The CDR3 protein is CASSLAAGAGTEAFF. The CDR3 DNA reads TGCGCCAGCAGCTTGGCCGCGGGGGCGGGCACTGAAGCTTTCTTT.

The rearrangement joins TRBV5-1 to TRBJ1-1; D is undetermined. The CDR3 extends over 15 amino acids. The germline V gene encodes CDR1 SGHRS and CDR2 YFSETQ. Trimming removed 0 bases at V and 2 bases at J, with 11 bases between. CDR3 residues: CASSLEVQPNTEAFF. CDR3 nucleotide sequence: TGCGCCAGCAGCTTGGAAGTACAGCCTAACACTGAAGCTTTCTTT.

The J gene is TRBJ2-4, the V gene TRBV19; D possibly corresponds to TRBD1 (5 bases). CDR1 is LNHDA and CDR2 is SQIVND in the germline V gene (reference sequence). Trimming pared 2 bases from V and 4 bases from J, leaving 6 bases between. This CDR3 is built from 13 residues. The chain's CDR3 is CASSINRKNIQYF. The CDR3, as DNA: TGTGCCAGTAGTATAAACAGGAAAAACATTCAGTACTTC.

V is TRBV5-6 and J is TRBJ1-4; 9 nucleotides match TRBD1. The CDR3 has 18 residues. Germline V gene sequence: CDR1 SGHDT, CDR2 YYEEEE. V lost 2 bases, J lost 7 bases, and 15 bases stayed unmatched. The CDR3: CASSFLGTGTPGAEKLFF. For the CDR3, the DNA is TGTGCCAGCAGCTTCCTCGGGACAGGGACACCTGGGGCTGAAAAACTGTTTTTT.

This chain joins TRBV6-6 and TRBJ2-5, with no clear D. This CDR3 region has 12 residues. Between the trimmed V and J ends, which lost 5 bases and 5 bases, there was a span of 9 bases. Germline V gene sequence: CDR1 MNHNY, CDR2 SVGAGI (reference sequence). The CDR3 DNA sequence: TGTGCCAGCAGTCTCCTCTATGAGACCCAGTACTTC. It specifies CASSLLYETQYF.

The chain joins TRBV12-3 or TRBV12-4 to TRBJ2-7, with D uncertain. Trimming took off 1 base at V and 6 bases at J, with 4 bases between the two ends. The CDR3 contains 11 residues. The CDR3 reads CASSLGSEQYF. The CDR3 DNA reads as TGTGCCAGCAGTTTAGGTAGCGAGCAGTACTTC.

The chain joins TRBV27 to TRBJ2-7; the D is unclear. CDR1 and CDR2 (germline): MNHEY, SMNVEV (reference sequence). V was cut by 2 bases and J by 3 bases, with 14 bases left in between. This CDR3 comprises 15 residues. The CDR3 region is CASSLGGSRVYEQYF. The CDR3 nucleotides are TGTGCCAGCAGTTTAGGTGGTAGTCGGGTCTACGAGCAGTACTTC.

The rearrangement joins TRBV11-3 to TRBJ2-7; D is possibly TRBD2 (6 bases). The V and J ends lost 5 bases and 6 bases respectively, with 17 bases between them. The CDR3 covers 14 residues. The germline V gene encodes CDR1 SGHNT and CDR2 YENEEA. The CDR3 coding sequence is TGTGCCAGCAGCCAGACAGCGGGCTCCGGCGAGCAGTACTTC. Translated: CASSQTAGSGEQYF.

The rearrangement joins TRBV6-5 to TRBJ1-1; a possible D gene is TRBD1 (5 bases). Per germline, CDR1 MNHEY and CDR2 SVGAGI. Deletions cut 6 bases from V and 3 bases from J, with 17 bases between. This CDR3 region has 15 residues. CDR3 residues: CASRAQGGVDTEAFF. The CDR3 DNA follows: TGTGCCAGCAGGGCTCAGGGAGGCGTAGACACTGAAGCTTTCTTT.

This clone was seen more than once but under ten times. The rearrangement joins TRBV30 to TRBJ1-1; D is unclear. The V gene lost 3 bases and the J gene lost 0 bases, with 14 bases spanning the gap. The CDR3 loop spans 15 amino acids. CDR1 is GTSNPN, CDR2 SVGIG, per germline (reference sequence). Written as DNA, the CDR3 is TGTGCCTGGAGGGTTGGAGGCCTCATGAACACTGAAGCTTTCTTT. Translated: CAWRVGGLMNTEAFF.

The chain has TRBV12-3 or TRBV12-4 and TRBJ1-4; 9 bases line up with TRBD1. This CDR3 has 13 amino acids. The V and J ends lost 5 bases and 10 bases, in that order; junction bases with no gene match: 5. CDR3 sequence reads: CASSGTGWVKLFF. The CDR3 DNA reads as TGTGCCAGCAGTGGGACAGGGTGGGTAAAACTGTTTTTT.

The V call is TRBV30, the J call TRBJ1-5; unclear D gene. The germline V and J ends were trimmed by 0 bases and 2 bases, with 11 bases remaining between them. This CDR3 region has 15 residues. Germline V gives CDR1 GTSNPN, CDR2 SVGIG (reference sequence). The CDR3, as DNA: TGTGCCTGGAGTGTACCAGGCGGGGGCAATCAGCCCCAGCATTTT. Encoded protein: CAWSVPGGGNQPQHF.

V is TRBV6-5 and J is TRBJ1-1; 7 bases align to TRBD1. J was trimmed by 5 bases and V by 2 bases; bases with no gene match: 5. The CDR3 extends over 14 amino acids. The germline V gene encodes CDR1 MNHEY and CDR2 SVGAGI. The CDR3 coding sequence is TGTGCCAGCAGTTACGGGGCAGGGGGTACTGAAGCTTTCTTT. This translates into CASSYGAGGTEAFF.

The chain uses TRBV30 and TRBJ1-2; possible D gene TRBD1, 6 bases. The germline V gene has CDR1 GTSNPN and CDR2 SVGIG (reference sequence). The germline V and J ends were trimmed by 1 base and 8 bases, with 14 bases remaining between them. CDR3 length equals 13 residues. Here the CDR3 reads CAWSGGGANGYTF. The CDR3 DNA follows: TGTGCCTGGAGTGGCGGGGGCGCGAACGGCTACACCTTC.

As regards this clone: A junction end diverges from the germline sequence, so it may reflect a read error. J is TRBJ2-7 and V is TRBV6-2 or TRBV6-3; 7 nucleotides align to TRBD2. In germline, CDR1 is MNHEY, CDR2 SVGEGT. CDR3 length: 13 amino acids. The CDR3 DNA reads TGTGCCAGCAGTTACTCTCCTAGCGGCGCCATCGGGTTC. Translation gives CASSYSPSGAIGF.

This chain links TRBV7-9 with TRBJ2-7; 7 nucleotides align to TRBD1. V shed 5 bases, J shed 1 base, and the junction held 5 bases outside the gene matches. CDR1 SEHNR and CDR2 FQNEAQ come from the germline V gene (reference sequence). This CDR3 region has 14 residues. CDR3 in amino acids: CASSKGADSYEQYF. DNA of the CDR3: TGTGCCAGCAGCAAGGGGGCGGATTCCTACGAGCAGTACTTC.

CDR3 DNA sequence: TGTGCCACCAGCAGTGTTAACCCAGGGGACGAGCAGTACGTC. Translated, it gives CATSSVNPGDEQYV. This chain joins TRBV15 and TRBJ2-7; TRBD1 might be the D (6 bases). CDR3 size: 14 residues. Between the trimmed V and J ends, which lost 3 bases and 5 bases, there was a span of 14 bases. Looked up from germline, CDR1 is LNHNV and CDR2 is YYDKDF (reference sequence).

The V and J genes are TRBV4-1 and TRBJ1-4, with 7 bases fitting TRBD1. Germline trimming cut 3 bases from V and 4 bases from J; bases unmatched to any gene: 5. This CDR3 spans 15 amino acids. Looked up from germline, CDR1 is MGHRA and CDR2 is YSYEKL. CDR3 DNA: TGCGCCAGCAGCCAGCCGGGACAGAGTAATGAAAAACTGTTTTTT. Protein: CASSQPGQSNEKLFF.

This clone was observed a single time. The chain links TRBV29-1 to TRBJ2-1, with D perhaps matching TRBD1 (5 bases). The germline V gene has CDR1 SQVTM and CDR2 ANQGSEA. Trimming took 3 bases from V and 5 from J, leaving 11 bases between them. The CDR3 covers 13 residues. The CDR3 DNA sequence: TGCAGCGTTGAGGCGCAGGGCAACAATGAGCAGTTCTTC. Translation gives CSVEAQGNNEQFF.